Following are 10 T cell receptor beta chains from one sample sequenced in a study of blood T cells in healthy people across ages (dated by TCRdb to the mid-2010s). Libraries were prepared through 5' RACE. TCRdb lists the instrument as Illumina HiSeq 2500. A second roughly 7 to 11 cycle PCR used a sample-barcoded 5' primer and a J-beta primer mix. TCRdb passed the public sequencing reads through fastp at Q25 and MiXCR, retaining productive beta sequences. For every CDR3 protein sequence, its rows merge into one entry that carries the most common genes and DNA. Present in this sample are nearly 1 million distinct CDR3 sequences, about 51% of which were seen just once. The top ten hold 20% to 25% of the sample. The source material was blood. These receptors all stem from a woman between 55 and 75 years old in good health.

The chain has TRBV3-1 and TRBJ2-5, with D possibly TRBD1 on 5 matching bases. Trimming shortened V by 1 base and J by 2 bases, and 11 bases separated the two germline ends. Germline V gives CDR1 LGHDT, CDR2 YNNKEL (reference sequence). The CDR3 runs to 15 residues. CDR3 amino acids: CASSQGAGWQETQYF. CDR3 nucleotides: TGTGCCAGCAGCCAAGGGGCAGGGTGGCAAGAGACCCAGTACTTC.

There are a few counts of this clonotype. V gene TRBV9 combines with J gene TRBJ2-3; the D call may be TRBD1 or TRBD2 (6 bases each). Germline loops: CDR1 SGDLS, CDR2 YYNGEE. V lost 4 bases to trimming and J lost 2 bases, with 17 bases between them. The length of the CDR3 is 16 residues. Written as DNA, the CDR3 is TGTGCCAGCAGCAGGGGGGCCCTCACTGACACAGATACGCAGTATTTT. Translated: CASSRGALTDTDTQYF.

This clonotype was observed a few times. The gene calls are TRBV12-3 or TRBV12-4 and TRBJ1-5; 7 nucleotides line up with TRBD1. There are 14 residues in the CDR3. The V segment lost 3 bases and the J segment 4 bases; nucleotides outside the gene matches: 3. The CDR3 nucleotides read TGTGCCAGCAGTTTGACAGGGCCGAATCAGCCCCAGCATTTT. Encoded protein: CASSLTGPNQPQHF.

The V gene is TRBV27, the J gene TRBJ1-6, with 7 bases aligning to TRBD1. This CDR3 is 18 amino acids long. Germline V lookup: CDR1 MNHEY, CDR2 SMNVEV (reference sequence). After removal of 5 bases from V and 4 bases from J, the junction contained 14 bases not matched to a gene. The DNA of the CDR3 is TGTGCCAGCAGTATAAGGGGGCTAAGGGGCTCGTATAATTCACCCCTCCACTTT. This codes for CASSIRGLRGSYNSPLHF.

The rearrangement uses TRBV20-1 and TRBJ2-1, with 7 bases aligning to TRBD2. Germline V gene data show CDR1 as DFQATT and CDR2 as SNEGSKA (reference sequence). CDR3 length: 16 residues. J was trimmed by 3 bases and V by 4 bases; bases with no gene match: 12. CDR3 protein: CSAKPLAGTNYNEQFF. The CDR3 bases are TGCAGTGCTAAACCGTTAGCGGGCACAAACTACAATGAGCAGTTCTTC.

This clonotype was detected a few times. The chain joins TRBV4-2 to TRBJ2-7; no firm D call. V was trimmed by 4 bases and J by 2 bases, leaving 15 bases between them. CDR1 is LGHNA and CDR2 is YNFKEQ in the germline V gene. The CDR3 length is 15 residues. CDR3 sequence reads: CASSLEPQKPYEQYF. The DNA for the CDR3 is TGTGCCAGCAGCCTAGAGCCACAAAAACCCTACGAGCAGTACTTC.

This chain's CDR3 is CASSQTDRGTNSPLHF. The CDR3 DNA is TGTGCCAGCAGCCAGACTGACAGGGGAACAAATTCACCCCTCCACTTT. V usage is TRBV4-2 and J usage is TRBJ1-6; TRBD1 matches 8 bases. Germline V gives CDR1 LGHNA, CDR2 YNFKEQ. The J segment lost 7 bases and the V segment lost 3 bases, leaving 8 bases of the junction unmatched. The CDR3 has 16 amino acids.

This chain joins TRBV12-3 or TRBV12-4 and TRBJ2-1, with D possibly TRBD2 on 7 matching bases. The V end lost 6 bases, the J end lost 4 bases, and 19 bases lay between the germline ends. This CDR3 is 16 amino acids long. The CDR3 bases are TGTGCCAGCAGCCCTGGGGGGGCGGGACTGTACAATGAGCAGTTCTTC. Translated: CASSPGGAGLYNEQFF.

The chain uses TRBV5-1 and TRBJ2-1; D is possibly TRBD1 (6 bases). Germline V gene data show CDR1 as SGHRS and CDR2 as YFSETQ. The V gene lost 6 bases and the J gene lost 5 bases, with 12 bases spanning the gap. The CDR3 has 13 residues. CDR3 in DNA: TGCGCCAGCAAACGGGACACAGACAATGAGCAGTTCTTC. Amino acid sequence: CASKRDTDNEQFF.

This clonotype was counted between two and nine times. The gene calls are TRBV25-1 and TRBJ2-7; 8 bases map to TRBD1. The CDR3 is 13 residues long. Germline V gives CDR1 MGHDK, CDR2 SYGVNS. Trimming cost V 4 bases and J 5 bases; bases outside gene matches: 4. CDR3 loop: CASSGQGANEQYF. The DNA for the CDR3 is TGTGCCAGCAGTGGCCAGGGGGCCAACGAGCAGTACTTC.